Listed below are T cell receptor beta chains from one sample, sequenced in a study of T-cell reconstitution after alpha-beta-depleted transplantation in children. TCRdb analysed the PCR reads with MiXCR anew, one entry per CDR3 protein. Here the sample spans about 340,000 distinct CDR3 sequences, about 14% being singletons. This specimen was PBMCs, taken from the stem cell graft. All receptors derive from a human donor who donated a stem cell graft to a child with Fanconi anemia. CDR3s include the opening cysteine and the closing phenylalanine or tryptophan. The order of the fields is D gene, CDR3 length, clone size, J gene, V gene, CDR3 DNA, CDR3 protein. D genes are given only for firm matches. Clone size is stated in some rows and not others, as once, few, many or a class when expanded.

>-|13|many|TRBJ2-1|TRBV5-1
TGCGCCAGCAGCTTGGGAGATTACAATGAGCAGTTCTTC
CASSLGDYNEQFF
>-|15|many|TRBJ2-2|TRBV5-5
TGTGCCAGCAGCTTTGGCAGCGCGAACACCGGGGAGCTGTTTTTT
CASSFGSANTGELFF
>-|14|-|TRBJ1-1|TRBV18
TGTGCCAGCTCACTAACGGACCAGGACACTGAAGCTTTCTTT
CASSLTDQDTEAFF
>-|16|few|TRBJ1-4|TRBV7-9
TGTGCCAGCAGCCCCAGAGGGGGGCGAAACGCTGAAAAACTGTTTTTT
CASSPRGGRNAEKLFF
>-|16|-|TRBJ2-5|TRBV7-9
TGTGCCAGCGCTCCATTGGGGGGCCCGAGGGCAGAGACCCAGTACTTC
CASAPLGGPRAETQYF
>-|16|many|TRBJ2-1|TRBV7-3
TGTGCCAGCAGCCTTTCGGCCGAAAGCTCCTACAATGAGCAGTTCTTC
CASSLSAESSYNEQFF
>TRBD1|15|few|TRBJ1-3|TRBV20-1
TGCAGTGCCGCGGCGGACAGGGGGCATGGAAACACCATATATTTT
CSAAADRGHGNTIYF
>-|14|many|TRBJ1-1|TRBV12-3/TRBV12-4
TGTGCCAGCACCCTGGGAGGGTCCGGCACTGAAGCTTTCTTT
CASTLGGSGTEAFF
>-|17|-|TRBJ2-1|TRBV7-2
TGTGCCAGCAGCTTAGTAGGCGGACGAGTGGGTTACAATGAGCAGTTCTTC
CASSLVGGRVGYNEQFF
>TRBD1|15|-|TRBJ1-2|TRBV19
TGTGCCAGTAGTATTCAACCGACAGGGGACTATGGCTACACCTTC
CASSIQPTGDYGYTF
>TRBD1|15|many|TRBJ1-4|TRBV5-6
TGTGCCAGCAGCTCTCCCACCGGGACAGGCGAAAAACTGTTTTTT
CASSSPTGTGEKLFF
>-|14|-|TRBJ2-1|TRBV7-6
TGTGCCAGCAGCACCACAGGGCCCTACAATGAGCAGTTCTTC
CASSTTGPYNEQFF
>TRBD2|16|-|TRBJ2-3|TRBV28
TGTGCCAGCAGTCCCGAGCCTAGCGGGGGAACAGATACGCAGTATTTT
CASSPEPSGGTDTQYF
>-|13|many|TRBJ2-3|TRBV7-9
TGTGCCAGCAGCTTGGGGGAGGCAGATACGCAGTATTTT
CASSLGEADTQYF
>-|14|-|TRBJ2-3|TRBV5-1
TGCGCCAGCAGCTTGTGGGGATCGGGAGATACGCAGTATTTT
CASSLWGSGDTQYF
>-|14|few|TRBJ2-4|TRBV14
TGTGCCAGCAGCCCTAGAATAGCCAAAAACATTCAGTACTTC
CASSPRIAKNIQYF
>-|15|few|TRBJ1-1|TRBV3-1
TGTGCCAGCAGCCAAGTCTCCGACGGGTACACTGAAGCTTTCTTT
CASSQVSDGYTEAFF
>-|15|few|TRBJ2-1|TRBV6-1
TGTGCCAGCTCCCCAGGGGGGGAGTTGATGGATGAGCAGTTCTTC
CASSPGGELMDEQFF
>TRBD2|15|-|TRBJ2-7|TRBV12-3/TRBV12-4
TGTGCCAGCACCCGAGGAACTAGCGGGGCCTACGAGCAGTACTTC
CASTRGTSGAYEQYF